Listed below are T cell receptor beta chains from one sample, sequenced in a study of shared clonotypes between healthy human individuals. The protocol was immunoSEQ multiplex PCR, while the TCRdb copy is restricted to in-frame clones and leaves out a portion. The sample has some 2.1 million clones; about 95% are singletons. The sample comprised naive CD8+ T cells sorted from blood. These receptors were collected from a man between 18 and 35 years old in good health. Each CDR3 is given with its conserved first and last residue. A D gene is named only where the DNA matches it firmly. A clone size is listed for some rows: how often the clone was seen (once, few, many), or a class if it is expanded.

j_gene: TRBJ2-7
abundance: .
v_gene: TRBV27
d_gene: TRBD1
CDR3aa: CASSPRGPYEQYF
CDR3nt: TGTGCCAGCAGTCCTAGGGGGCCCTACGAGCAGTACTTC

j_gene: TRBJ2-1
abundance: once
v_gene: TRBV4-1
d_gene: .
CDR3aa: CASSQVSIDGDEQFF
CDR3nt: TGCGCCAGCAGCCAAGTTTCAATCGATGGAGATGAGCAGTTCTTC

j_gene: TRBJ2-7
abundance: .
v_gene: TRBV5-4
d_gene: .
CDR3aa: CASSESSYEQYF
CDR3nt: TGTGCCAGCAGCGAATCCAGCTACGAGCAGTACTTC

j_gene: TRBJ2-7
abundance: .
v_gene: TRBV28
d_gene: .
CDR3aa: CASSSPGGQFYEQYF
CDR3nt: TGTGCCAGCTCCTCCCCCGGGGGGCAGTTCTACGAGCAGTACTTC

j_gene: TRBJ1-1
abundance: .
v_gene: TRBV10-3
d_gene: .
CDR3aa: CAISERRMIRDTEAFF
CDR3nt: TGTGCCATCAGTGAGCGGCGGATGATCAGGGACACTGAAGCTTTCTTT

j_gene: TRBJ2-3
abundance: .
v_gene: TRBV7-8
d_gene: .
CDR3aa: CASSGRLSDHTDTQYF
CDR3nt: TGTGCCAGCAGCGGACGTCTTAGCGACCACACAGATACGCAGTATTTT

j_gene: TRBJ2-7
abundance: .
v_gene: TRBV4-3
d_gene: TRBD2
CDR3aa: CASSQDWSSGSYEQYF
CDR3nt: TGCGCCAGCAGCCAAGATTGGTCTAGCGGGAGCTACGAGCAGTACTTC

j_gene: TRBJ2-7
abundance: .
v_gene: TRBV7-2
d_gene: .
CDR3aa: CASSHGGVAEGGEQYF
CDR3nt: TGTGCCAGCAGCCACGGGGGTGTAGCGGAGGGCGGCGAGCAGTACTTC

j_gene: TRBJ2-4
abundance: .
v_gene: TRBV6-1
d_gene: TRBD1
CDR3aa: CASSGDSLAKNIQYF
CDR3nt: TGTGCCAGCAGTGGGGACAGCCTAGCCAAAAACATTCAGTACTTC

j_gene: TRBJ2-2
abundance: .
v_gene: TRBV7-6
d_gene: .
CDR3aa: CASSLGQGTGELFF
CDR3nt: TGTGCCAGCAGCTTAGGGCAGGGCACCGGGGAGCTGTTTTTT

j_gene: TRBJ2-7
abundance: once
v_gene: TRBV30
d_gene: .
CDR3aa: CAWDLDRTYEQYF
CDR3nt: TGTGCCTGGGACCTCGACAGAACCTACGAGCAGTACTTC

j_gene: TRBJ2-7
abundance: .
v_gene: TRBV4-1
d_gene: .
CDR3aa: CASSQADRFSYEQYF
CDR3nt: TGCGCCAGCAGCCAAGCTGACAGGTTCTCCTACGAGCAGTACTTC

j_gene: TRBJ2-7
abundance: .
v_gene: TRBV10-1
d_gene: TRBD2
CDR3aa: CSFRAGVIKWQYF
CDR3nt: TGCTCTTTCCGTGCGGGAGTGATTAAGTGGCAGTACTTC

j_gene: TRBJ2-7
abundance: .
v_gene: TRBV30
d_gene: TRBD1
CDR3aa: CAWGGTGGYYEQYF
CDR3nt: TGTGCCTGGGGCGGGACAGGGGGCTACTACGAGCAGTACTTC

j_gene: TRBJ1-1
abundance: .
v_gene: TRBV5-1
d_gene: TRBD1
CDR3aa: CASKTGGEDTEAFF
CDR3nt: TGCGCCAGCAAGACAGGGGGCGAGGACACTGAAGCTTTCTTT

j_gene: TRBJ2-3
abundance: .
v_gene: TRBV7-2
d_gene: .
CDR3aa: CASSLAKSTDTQYF
CDR3nt: TGTGCCAGCAGCCTAGCCAAAAGCACAGATACGCAGTATTTT

j_gene: TRBJ2-7
abundance: .
v_gene: TRBV30
d_gene: TRBD1
CDR3aa: CAWTTGQGQQYF
CDR3nt: TGTGCCTGGACCACGGGACAGGGGCAGCAGTACTTC

j_gene: TRBJ1-6
abundance: .
v_gene: TRBV30
d_gene: .
CDR3aa: CAWSDRSSYNSPLHF
CDR3nt: TGTGCCTGGAGCGACAGGAGCTCCTATAATTCACCCCTCCACTTT

j_gene: TRBJ2-1
abundance: .
v_gene: TRBV2
d_gene: .
CDR3aa: CASSEVGGYNEQFF
CDR3nt: TGTGCCAGCAGTGAAGTGGGGGGCTACAATGAGCAGTTCTTC

j_gene: TRBJ2-1
abundance: few
v_gene: TRBV25-1
d_gene: TRBD2
CDR3aa: CASSEAGAYNEQFF
CDR3nt: TGTGCCAGCAGTGAAGCGGGAGCCTACAATGAGCAGTTCTTC

j_gene: TRBJ1-1
abundance: .
v_gene: TRBV7-9
d_gene: TRBD1
CDR3aa: CASSSAGQVAPKAFF
CDR3nt: TGTGCCAGCAGCTCGGCGGGACAGGTCGCTCCTAAAGCTTTCTTT

j_gene: TRBJ2-7
abundance: .
v_gene: TRBV27
d_gene: TRBD2
CDR3aa: CASSLSGDISEQYF
CDR3nt: TGTGCCAGCAGTCTTAGCGGGGATATCTCCGAGCAGTACTTC

j_gene: TRBJ1-2
abundance: .
v_gene: TRBV2
d_gene: TRBD1
CDR3aa: CASTGQGVGYGYTF
CDR3nt: TGTGCCAGCACCGGACAGGGGGTGGGCTATGGCTACACCTTC

j_gene: TRBJ2-7
abundance: .
v_gene: TRBV25-1
d_gene: .
CDR3aa: CASSEWTESYEQYF
CDR3nt: TGTGCCAGCAGTGAATGGACGGAATCCTACGAGCAGTACTTC

j_gene: TRBJ2-2
abundance: .
v_gene: TRBV5-4
d_gene: .
CDR3aa: CAGTSPNTGELFF
CDR3nt: TGTGCCGGGACGAGTCCGAACACCGGGGAGCTGTTTTTT

j_gene: TRBJ2-1
abundance: .
v_gene: TRBV7-2
d_gene: TRBD2
CDR3aa: CASSLGLAGGDNEQFF
CDR3nt: TGTGCCAGCAGCTTGGGACTAGCGGGAGGAGACAATGAGCAGTTCTTC

j_gene: TRBJ2-7
abundance: .
v_gene: TRBV11-2
d_gene: .
CDR3aa: CASSLAPSSYEQYF
CDR3nt: TGTGCCAGCAGCTTAGCACCGAGCTCCTACGAGCAGTACTTC

j_gene: TRBJ2-1
abundance: .
v_gene: TRBV18
d_gene: TRBD2
CDR3aa: CASSPVVAGDSDEQFF
CDR3nt: TGTGCCAGCTCACCAGTAGTAGCGGGAGATAGTGATGAGCAGTTCTTC

j_gene: TRBJ2-7
abundance: .
v_gene: TRBV14
d_gene: TRBD1
CDR3aa: CASEVGTGDKEGQYF
CDR3nt: TGTGCCAGCGAAGTTGGGACAGGGGACAAGGAGGGGCAGTACTTC

j_gene: TRBJ2-3
abundance: .
v_gene: TRBV19
d_gene: .
CDR3aa: CASSIVGHSTDTQYF
CDR3nt: TGTGCCAGTAGTATTGTAGGACATAGCACAGATACGCAGTATTTT

j_gene: TRBJ2-7
abundance: few
v_gene: TRBV6-5
d_gene: TRBD1
CDR3aa: CASSYSLAGTGDEQYF
CDR3nt: TGTGCCAGCAGTTACTCGTTAGCAGGGACAGGGGACGAGCAGTACTTC

j_gene: TRBJ2-3
abundance: once
v_gene: TRBV6-5
d_gene: TRBD2
CDR3aa: CASSYVAGTQYF
CDR3nt: TGTGCCAGCAGTTACGTAGCGGGTACGCAGTATTTT

j_gene: TRBJ2-7
abundance: .
v_gene: TRBV10-2
d_gene: .
CDR3aa: CASSEGGAYEQYF
CDR3nt: TGCGCCAGCAGTGAGGGCGGTGCCTACGAGCAGTACTTC

j_gene: TRBJ2-2
abundance: .
v_gene: TRBV5-1
d_gene: TRBD1
CDR3aa: CASSPHTTGPDTGELFF
CDR3nt: TGCGCCAGCAGCCCCCACACGACAGGGCCGGACACCGGGGAGCTGTTTTTT

j_gene: TRBJ2-7
abundance: .
v_gene: TRBV11-2
d_gene: .
CDR3aa: CASSPGAGTTYEQYF
CDR3nt: TGTGCCAGCAGCCCCGGCGCGGGAACGACCTACGAGCAGTACTTC

j_gene: TRBJ2-2
abundance: .
v_gene: TRBV5-5
d_gene: .
CDR3aa: CASSPSPGELFF
CDR3nt: TGTGCCAGCAGCCCCTCGCCCGGGGAGCTGTTTTTT

j_gene: TRBJ1-1
abundance: .
v_gene: TRBV9
d_gene: .
CDR3aa: CASSGTLTGLNTEAFF
CDR3nt: TGTGCCAGCAGCGGGACCCTAACAGGTTTGAACACTGAAGCTTTCTTT

j_gene: TRBJ1-2
abundance: once
v_gene: TRBV5-1
d_gene: TRBD1
CDR3aa: CASSLQVQGVSGYTF
CDR3nt: TGCGCCAGCAGCCTGCAGGTCCAGGGGGTGTCTGGCTACACCTTC

j_gene: TRBJ2-5
abundance: .
v_gene: TRBV6-5
d_gene: .
CDR3aa: CASSGSGSYQETQYF
CDR3nt: TGTGCCAGCAGTGGATCGGGCAGTTATCAAGAGACCCAGTACTTC

j_gene: TRBJ2-3
abundance: .
v_gene: TRBV6-5
d_gene: .
CDR3aa: CASSLAHPMADTQYF
CDR3nt: TGTGCCAGCAGTCTAGCGCACCCGATGGCAGATACGCAGTATTTT

j_gene: TRBJ2-7
abundance: .
v_gene: TRBV11-2
d_gene: .
CDR3aa: CASSLDVAAEQYF
CDR3nt: TGTGCCAGCAGCTTAGATGTGGCCGCCGAGCAGTACTTC

j_gene: TRBJ2-1
abundance: .
v_gene: TRBV4-1
d_gene: TRBD1
CDR3aa: CASSQEDRGGEQFF
CDR3nt: TGCGCCAGCAGCCAGGAAGACAGGGGAGGTGAGCAGTTCTTC

j_gene: TRBJ2-2
abundance: .
v_gene: TRBV7-7
d_gene: .
CDR3aa: CASSLLGNGELFF
CDR3nt: TGTGCTAGCAGCTTACTGGGGAACGGGGAGCTGTTTTTT

j_gene: TRBJ1-6
abundance: .
v_gene: TRBV13
d_gene: TRBD1
CDR3aa: CASSFRDRHDSTHF
CDR3nt: TGTGCCAGCAGCTTTCGGGACAGGCACGACAGTACCCACTTT

j_gene: TRBJ2-7
abundance: .
v_gene: TRBV11-3
d_gene: .
CDR3aa: CARIRDSSGVTYEQYF
CDR3nt: TGTGCCAGGATCCGGGACAGCAGCGGGGTTACCTACGAGCAGTACTTC

j_gene: TRBJ1-1
abundance: .
v_gene: TRBV2
d_gene: TRBD1
CDR3aa: CASSPTGGDYTEAFF
CDR3nt: TGTGCCAGCAGCCCAACAGGGGGGGATTACACTGAAGCTTTCTTT

j_gene: TRBJ1-1
abundance: once
v_gene: TRBV5-1
d_gene: .
CDR3aa: CASSLSLMNTEAFF
CDR3nt: TGCGCCAGCAGCTTGTCCCTCATGAACACTGAAGCTTTCTTT

j_gene: TRBJ2-7
abundance: .
v_gene: TRBV2
d_gene: TRBD2
CDR3aa: CASSEGTSAYEQYF
CDR3nt: TGTGCCAGCAGTGAAGGGACTAGTGCCTACGAGCAGTACTTC

j_gene: TRBJ1-1
abundance: .
v_gene: TRBV7-9
d_gene: .
CDR3aa: CASSWGERTEAFF
CDR3nt: TGTGCCAGCAGCTGGGGGGAACGCACTGAAGCTTTCTTT